This T cell receptor (beta chain) was identified in a study of blood T cells in healthy people across ages. General study findings and limits: Observed TCR beta diversity per million T cells went down as age went up. This fall followed a roughly linear course with age. Estimated diversity, derived from one million T cells, was regarded as an underestimate.

A second about 7 to 12 cycle PCR used barcoded and J-beta primers. From each sample, at least 2.5 million paired-end reads containing CDR3 were obtained. TCRdb called the 5' RACE reads again in MiXCR, with one record for every CDR3 protein. The data contain about 1.5 million distinct CDR3 sequences, 40% to 50% of them singletons. A remark on this clonotype: What it binds is unknown.

This CDR3 has 20 residues. The germline V gene has CDR1 LGHDT and CDR2 YNNKEL (reference sequence). V lost 2 bases and J lost 0; bases outside the gene matches: 19. This TCR was sampled from a woman aged 18-35 years in good health. V usage is TRBV3-1 and J usage is TRBJ2-7; 7 nucleotides line up with TRBD2. The sequenced sample was blood. The CDR3, as DNA: TGTGCCAGCAGCCAAAGTAGCTCGGCAGGGACTACGAGCATCTCCTACGAGCAGTACTTC. It codes for CASSQSSSAGTTSISYEQYF.